The 3 T cell receptor beta chains below all came from one sample that was sequenced in a study of blood T cells in healthy people across ages. Primed by a sample-barcoded 5' primer and a J-beta primer mix, a second PCR proceeded for about 6 to 12 cycles. TCRdb analysed the 5' RACE reads with MiXCR anew, one entry per CDR3 protein. The table records around 1.7 million distinct CDR3 sequences, 25% to 30% of them present only once. The specimen sequenced was blood. The receptors stem from a woman in her 30s in good health.

Concerning this clonotype itself: This may stem from a read error, because a much larger clone lies one nucleotide away. J is TRBJ2-1 and V is TRBV28; 8 bases fit TRBD2. Germline loops: CDR1 MDHEN, CDR2 SYDVKM. The CDR3 runs 15 residues. DNA of the CDR3: TGTGCCAACAGTTTTTTCGGGGGGGCAGGGAATGAGCAGTTCTTC. Amino acid sequence: CANSFFGGAGNEQFF.

The chain uses TRBV7-2 and TRBJ2-1, with 8 bases aligning to TRBD2. CDR1 and CDR2 from the germline V gene are SGHTA and FQGNSA. The junction had 16 bases not matched to a gene; V was cut back by 4 bases and J by 5 bases. The CDR3 has 18 residues. Here the CDR3 DNA reads TGTGCCAGCAGCTCCCCCTTGGGCCGGCGGGGGGCCAACAATGAGCAGTTCTTC. This codes for CASSSPLGRRGANNEQFF.

This clonotype was detected only a few times. This chain links TRBV7-2 with TRBJ2-1; 7 bases map to TRBD2. CDR1 and CDR2 (germline): SGHTA, FQGNSA. This CDR3 comprises 14 residues. The V gene end was trimmed by 6 bases and the J gene end by 9 bases; junction bases not matched to a gene: 11. The CDR3 loop is CASSSTLARGEQFF. The CDR3 region has the DNA TGTGCCAGCAGTTCAACACTAGCGAGGGGTGAGCAGTTCTTC.